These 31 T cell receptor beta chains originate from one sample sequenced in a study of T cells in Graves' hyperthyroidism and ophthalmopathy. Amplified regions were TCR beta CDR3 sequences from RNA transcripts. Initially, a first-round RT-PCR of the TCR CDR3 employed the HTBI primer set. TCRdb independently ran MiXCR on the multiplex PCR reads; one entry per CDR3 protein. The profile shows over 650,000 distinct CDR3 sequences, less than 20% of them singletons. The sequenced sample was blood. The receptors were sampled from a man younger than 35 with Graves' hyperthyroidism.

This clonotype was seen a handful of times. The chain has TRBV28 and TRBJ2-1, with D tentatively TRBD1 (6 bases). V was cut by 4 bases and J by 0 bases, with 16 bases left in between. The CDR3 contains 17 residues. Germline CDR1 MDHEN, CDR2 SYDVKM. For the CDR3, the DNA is TGTGCCAGCAGTTCAAGGGCCAGGGGCGGCTCCTACAATGAGCAGTTCTTC. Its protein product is CASSSRARGGSYNEQFF.

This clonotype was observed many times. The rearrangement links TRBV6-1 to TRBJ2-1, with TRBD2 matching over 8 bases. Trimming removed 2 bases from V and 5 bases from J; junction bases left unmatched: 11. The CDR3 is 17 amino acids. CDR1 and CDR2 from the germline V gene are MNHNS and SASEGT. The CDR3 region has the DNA TGTGCCAGCAGTGAAACTCCCCTAGCGGGTCTAGACAATGAGCAGTTCTTC. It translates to CASSETPLAGLDNEQFF.

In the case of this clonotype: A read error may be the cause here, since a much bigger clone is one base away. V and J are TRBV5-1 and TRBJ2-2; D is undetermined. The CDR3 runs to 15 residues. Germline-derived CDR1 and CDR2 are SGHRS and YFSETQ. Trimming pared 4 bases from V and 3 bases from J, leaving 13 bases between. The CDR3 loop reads CASSRPQEDTGELFF. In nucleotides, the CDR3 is TGCGCCAGCAGCAGACCCCAGGAAGACACCGGGGAGCTGTTTTTT.

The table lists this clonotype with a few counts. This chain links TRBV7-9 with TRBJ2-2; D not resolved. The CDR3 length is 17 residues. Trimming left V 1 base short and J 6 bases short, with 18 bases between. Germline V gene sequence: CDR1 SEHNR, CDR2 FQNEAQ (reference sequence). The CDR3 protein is CASSLGADLRKPGELFF. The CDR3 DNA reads TGTGCCAGCAGCTTAGGGGCAGACCTCCGGAAACCCGGGGAGCTGTTTTTT.

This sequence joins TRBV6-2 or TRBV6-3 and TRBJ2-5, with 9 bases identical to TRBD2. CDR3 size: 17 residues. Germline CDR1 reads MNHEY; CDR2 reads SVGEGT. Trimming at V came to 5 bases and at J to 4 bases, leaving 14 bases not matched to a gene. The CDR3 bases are TGTGCCAGCAGTCTCGCGGCTAGCGGGACGCGGAGAGAGACCCAGTACTTC. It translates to CASSLAASGTRRETQYF.

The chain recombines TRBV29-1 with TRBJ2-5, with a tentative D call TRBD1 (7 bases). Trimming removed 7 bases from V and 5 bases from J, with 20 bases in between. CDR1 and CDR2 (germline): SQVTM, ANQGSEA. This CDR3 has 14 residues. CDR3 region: CSGGGPGGGETQYF. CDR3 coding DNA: TGCAGCGGGGGAGGCCCAGGGGGTGGGGAGACCCAGTACTTC.

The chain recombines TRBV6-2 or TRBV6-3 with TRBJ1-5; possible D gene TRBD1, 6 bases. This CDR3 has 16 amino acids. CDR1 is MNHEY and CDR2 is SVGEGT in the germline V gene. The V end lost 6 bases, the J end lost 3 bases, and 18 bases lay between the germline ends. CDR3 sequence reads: CASRERGGHTNQPQHF. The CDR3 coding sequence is TGTGCCAGCAGGGAAAGGGGGGGGCACACCAATCAGCCCCAGCATTTT.

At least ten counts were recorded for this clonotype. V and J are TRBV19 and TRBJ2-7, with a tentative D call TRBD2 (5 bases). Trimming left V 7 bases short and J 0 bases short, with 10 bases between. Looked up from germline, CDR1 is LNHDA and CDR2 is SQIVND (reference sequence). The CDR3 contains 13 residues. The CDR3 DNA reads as TGTGCCAGTACGAACGGGAACTCCTACGAGCAGTACTTC. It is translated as CASTNGNSYEQYF.

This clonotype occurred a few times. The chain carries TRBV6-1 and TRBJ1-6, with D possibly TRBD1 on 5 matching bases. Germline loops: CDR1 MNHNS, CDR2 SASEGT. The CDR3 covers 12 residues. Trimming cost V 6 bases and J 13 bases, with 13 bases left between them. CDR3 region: CASRQGRGPLHF. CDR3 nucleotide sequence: TGTGCCAGCAGGCAGGGCAGAGGGCCCCTCCACTTT.

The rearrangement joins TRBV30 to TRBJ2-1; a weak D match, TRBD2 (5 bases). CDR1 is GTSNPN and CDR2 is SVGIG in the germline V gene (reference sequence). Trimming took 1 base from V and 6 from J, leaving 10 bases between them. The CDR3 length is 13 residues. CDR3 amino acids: CAWSAPRGNEQFF. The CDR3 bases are TGTGCCTGGAGTGCACCCCGGGGCAATGAGCAGTTCTTC.

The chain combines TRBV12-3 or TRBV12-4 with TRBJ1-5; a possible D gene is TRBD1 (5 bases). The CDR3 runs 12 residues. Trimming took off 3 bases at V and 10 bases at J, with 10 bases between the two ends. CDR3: CASSFVRGPQHF. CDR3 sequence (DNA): TGTGCCAGCAGTTTCGTAAGGGGTCCCCAGCATTTT.

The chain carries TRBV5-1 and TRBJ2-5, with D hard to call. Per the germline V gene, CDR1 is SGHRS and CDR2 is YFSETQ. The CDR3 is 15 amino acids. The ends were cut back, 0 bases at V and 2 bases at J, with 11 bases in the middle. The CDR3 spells CASSLAKAFQETQYF. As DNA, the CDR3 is TGCGCCAGCAGCTTGGCCAAGGCCTTTCAAGAGACCCAGTACTTC.

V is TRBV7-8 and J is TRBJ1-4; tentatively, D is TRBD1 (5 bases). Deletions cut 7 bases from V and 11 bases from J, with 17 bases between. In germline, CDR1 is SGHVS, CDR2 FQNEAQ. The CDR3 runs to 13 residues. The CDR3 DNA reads TGTGCCAGCACCCTGGGGCAGGGAGGTAAACTGTTTTTT. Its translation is CASTLGQGGKLFF.

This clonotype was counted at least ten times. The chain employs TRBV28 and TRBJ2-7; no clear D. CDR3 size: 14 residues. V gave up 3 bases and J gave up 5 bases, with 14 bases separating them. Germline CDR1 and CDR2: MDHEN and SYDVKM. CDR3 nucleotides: TGTGCCAGCAGTTTGACAACCCAGTGGAACGAGCAGTACTTC. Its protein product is CASSLTTQWNEQYF.

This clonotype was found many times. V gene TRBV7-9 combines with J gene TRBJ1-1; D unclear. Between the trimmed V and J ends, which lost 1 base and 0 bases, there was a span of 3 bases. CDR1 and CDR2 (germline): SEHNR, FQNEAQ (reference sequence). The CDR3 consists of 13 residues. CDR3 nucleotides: TGTGCCAGCAGCTTAGACGTGAACACTGAAGCTTTCTTT. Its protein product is CASSLDVNTEAFF.

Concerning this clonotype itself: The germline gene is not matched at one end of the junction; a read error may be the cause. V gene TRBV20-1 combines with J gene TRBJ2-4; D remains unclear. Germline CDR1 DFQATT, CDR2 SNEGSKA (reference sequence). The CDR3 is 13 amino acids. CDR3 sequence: CSASSSFRNIRYF. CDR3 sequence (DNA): TGCAGTGCTAGCAGCAGTTTCCGAAACATTCGGTACTTC.

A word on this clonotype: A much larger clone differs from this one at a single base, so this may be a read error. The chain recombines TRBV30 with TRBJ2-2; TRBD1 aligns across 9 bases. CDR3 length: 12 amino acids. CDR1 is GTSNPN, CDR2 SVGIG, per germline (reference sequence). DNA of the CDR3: TGTGCCTTGGACAGGGGAAACGGGGAGCTGGTTTTT. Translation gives CALDRGNGELVF.

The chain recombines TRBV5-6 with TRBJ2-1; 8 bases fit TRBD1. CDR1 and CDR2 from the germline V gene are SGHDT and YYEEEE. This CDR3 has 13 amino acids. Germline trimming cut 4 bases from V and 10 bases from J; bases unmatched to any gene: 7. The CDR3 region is CASSAGGAGEQFF. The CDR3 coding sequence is TGTGCCAGCAGCGCAGGGGGCGCGGGGGAGCAGTTCTTC.

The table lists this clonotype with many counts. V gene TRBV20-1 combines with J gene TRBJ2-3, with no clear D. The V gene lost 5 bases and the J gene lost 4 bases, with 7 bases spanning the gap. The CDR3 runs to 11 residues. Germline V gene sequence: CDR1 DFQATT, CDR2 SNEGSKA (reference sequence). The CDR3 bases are TGCAGTGCTGAACCCGCAGATACGCAGTATTTT. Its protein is CSAEPADTQYF.

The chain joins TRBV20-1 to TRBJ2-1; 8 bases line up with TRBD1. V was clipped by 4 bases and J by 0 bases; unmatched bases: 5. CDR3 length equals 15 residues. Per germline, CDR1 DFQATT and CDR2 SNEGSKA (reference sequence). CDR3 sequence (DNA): TGCAGTGCTATGCCGGGACAGGACTCCTACAATGAGCAGTTCTTC. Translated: CSAMPGQDSYNEQFF.

The CDR3 reads CASSQIVSGSINEQFF. In nucleotides, the CDR3 is TGTGCCAGCAGCCAAATAGTAAGCGGGAGCATAAATGAGCAGTTCTTC. The V gene is TRBV3-1, the J gene TRBJ2-1; 8 positions match TRBD2. The CDR3 consists of 16 residues. The germline V gene encodes CDR1 LGHDT and CDR2 YNNKEL (reference sequence). The J segment lost 7 bases and the V segment lost 2 bases, leaving 10 bases of the junction unmatched.

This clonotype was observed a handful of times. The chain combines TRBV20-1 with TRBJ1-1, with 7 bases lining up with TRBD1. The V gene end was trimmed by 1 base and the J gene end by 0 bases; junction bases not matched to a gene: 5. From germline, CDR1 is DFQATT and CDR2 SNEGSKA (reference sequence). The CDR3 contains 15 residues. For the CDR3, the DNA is TGCAGTGCTAGAGGGACAGGCTTTATGAACACTGAAGCTTTCTTT. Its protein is CSARGTGFMNTEAFF.

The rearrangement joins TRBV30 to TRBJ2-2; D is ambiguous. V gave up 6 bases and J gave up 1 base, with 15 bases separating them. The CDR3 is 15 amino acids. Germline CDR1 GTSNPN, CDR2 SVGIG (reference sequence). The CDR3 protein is CACHTGPQNTGELFF. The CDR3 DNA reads TGTGCCTGTCACACCGGGCCGCAGAACACCGGGGAGCTGTTTTTT. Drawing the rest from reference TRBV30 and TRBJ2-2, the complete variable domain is SQTIHQWPATLVQPVGSPLSLECTVEGTSNPNLYWYRQAAGRGLQLLFYSVGIGQISSEVPQNLSASRPQDRQFILSSKKLLLSDSGFYLCACHTGPQNTGELFFGEGSRLTVL.

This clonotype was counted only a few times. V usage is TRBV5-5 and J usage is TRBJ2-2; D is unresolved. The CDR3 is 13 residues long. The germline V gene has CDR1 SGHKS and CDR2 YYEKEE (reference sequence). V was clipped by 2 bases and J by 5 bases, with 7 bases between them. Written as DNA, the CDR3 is TGTGCCAGCAGCTTTCTGGTTACCGGGGAGCTGTTTTTT. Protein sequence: CASSFLVTGELFF.

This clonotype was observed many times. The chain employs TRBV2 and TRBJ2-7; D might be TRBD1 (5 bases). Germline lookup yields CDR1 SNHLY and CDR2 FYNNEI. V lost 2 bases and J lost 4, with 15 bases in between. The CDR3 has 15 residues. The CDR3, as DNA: TGTGCCAGCAGTGAAATCGGCAGGGCCAAGTACGAGCAGTACTTC. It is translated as CASSEIGRAKYEQYF.

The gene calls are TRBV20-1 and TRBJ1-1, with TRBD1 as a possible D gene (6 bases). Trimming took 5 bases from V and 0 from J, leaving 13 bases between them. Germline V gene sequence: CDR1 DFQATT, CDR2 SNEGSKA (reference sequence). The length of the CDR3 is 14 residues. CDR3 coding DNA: TGCAGTGCTGTCAGGGGCGCGATGAACACTGAAGCTTTCTTT. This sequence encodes CSAVRGAMNTEAFF.

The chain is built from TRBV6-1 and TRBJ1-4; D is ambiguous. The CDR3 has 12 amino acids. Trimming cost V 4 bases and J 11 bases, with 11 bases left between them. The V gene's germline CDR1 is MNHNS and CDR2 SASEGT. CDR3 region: CASSGGSWKLFF. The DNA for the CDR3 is TGTGCCAGCAGTGGCGGGAGTTGGAAACTGTTTTTT.

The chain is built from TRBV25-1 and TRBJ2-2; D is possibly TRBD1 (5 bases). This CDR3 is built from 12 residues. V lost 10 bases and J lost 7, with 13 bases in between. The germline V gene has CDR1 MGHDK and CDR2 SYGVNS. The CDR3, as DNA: TGTGCCACCGACAGAGGCGGCGGGGAGCTGTTTTTT. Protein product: CATDRGGGELFF.

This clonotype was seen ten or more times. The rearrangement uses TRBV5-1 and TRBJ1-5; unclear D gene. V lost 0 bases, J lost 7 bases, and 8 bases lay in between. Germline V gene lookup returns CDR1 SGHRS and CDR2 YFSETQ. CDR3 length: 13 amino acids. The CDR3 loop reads CASSLEVDQPQHF. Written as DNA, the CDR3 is TGCGCCAGCAGCTTGGAGGTCGACCAGCCCCAGCATTTT.

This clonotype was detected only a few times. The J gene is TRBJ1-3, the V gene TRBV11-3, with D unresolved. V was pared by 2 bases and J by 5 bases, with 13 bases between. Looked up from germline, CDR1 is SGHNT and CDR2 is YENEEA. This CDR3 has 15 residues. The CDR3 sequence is CASSLNWRIRNTIYF. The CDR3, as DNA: TGTGCCAGCAGCTTAAATTGGCGGATCAGAAACACCATATATTTT. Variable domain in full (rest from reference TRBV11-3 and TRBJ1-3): EAGVVQSPRYKIIEKKQPVAFWCNPISGHNTLYWYLQNLGQGPELLIRYENEEAVDDSQLPKDRFSAERLKGVDSTLKIQPAELGDSAVYLCASSLNWRIRNTIYFGEGSWLTVV.

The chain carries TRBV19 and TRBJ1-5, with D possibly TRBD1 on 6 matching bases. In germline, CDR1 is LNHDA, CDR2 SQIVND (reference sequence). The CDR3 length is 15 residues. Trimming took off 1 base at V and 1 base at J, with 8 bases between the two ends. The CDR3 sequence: CASSIARGSNQPQHF. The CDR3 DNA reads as TGTGCCAGTAGTATAGCCAGGGGAAGCAATCAGCCCCAGCATTTT.